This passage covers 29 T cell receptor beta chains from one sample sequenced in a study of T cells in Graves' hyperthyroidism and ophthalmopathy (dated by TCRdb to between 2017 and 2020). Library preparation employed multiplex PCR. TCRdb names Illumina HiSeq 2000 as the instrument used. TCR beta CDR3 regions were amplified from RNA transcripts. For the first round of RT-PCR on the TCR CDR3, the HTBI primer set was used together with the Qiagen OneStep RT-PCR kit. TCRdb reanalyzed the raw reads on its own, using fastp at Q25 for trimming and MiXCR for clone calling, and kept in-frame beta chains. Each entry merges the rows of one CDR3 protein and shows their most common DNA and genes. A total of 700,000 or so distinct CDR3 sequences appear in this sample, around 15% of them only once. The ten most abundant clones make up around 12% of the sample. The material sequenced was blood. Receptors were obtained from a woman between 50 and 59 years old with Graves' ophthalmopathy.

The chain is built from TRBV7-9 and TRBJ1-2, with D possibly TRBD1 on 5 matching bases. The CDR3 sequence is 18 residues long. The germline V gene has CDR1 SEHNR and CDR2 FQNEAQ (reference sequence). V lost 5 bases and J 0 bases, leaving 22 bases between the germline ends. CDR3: CASSLGTANLGANYGYTF. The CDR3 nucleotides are TGTGCCAGCAGCCTAGGGACGGCGAATCTCGGCGCTAACTATGGCTACACCTTC.

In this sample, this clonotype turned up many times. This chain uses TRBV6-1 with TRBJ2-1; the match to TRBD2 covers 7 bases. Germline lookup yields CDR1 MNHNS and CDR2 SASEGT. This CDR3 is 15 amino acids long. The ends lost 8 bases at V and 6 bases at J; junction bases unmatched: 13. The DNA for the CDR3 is TGTGCCAGCTCTATATCGGGAGGTGCTCCCAATGAGCAGTTCTTC. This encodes CASSISGGAPNEQFF.

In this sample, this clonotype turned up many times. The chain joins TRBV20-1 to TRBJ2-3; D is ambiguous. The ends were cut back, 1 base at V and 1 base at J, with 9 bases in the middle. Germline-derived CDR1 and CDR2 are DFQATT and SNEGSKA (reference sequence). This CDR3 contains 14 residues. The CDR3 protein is CSARGPVGTDTQYF. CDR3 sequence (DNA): TGCAGTGCTAGAGGACCAGTAGGCACAGATACGCAGTATTTT.

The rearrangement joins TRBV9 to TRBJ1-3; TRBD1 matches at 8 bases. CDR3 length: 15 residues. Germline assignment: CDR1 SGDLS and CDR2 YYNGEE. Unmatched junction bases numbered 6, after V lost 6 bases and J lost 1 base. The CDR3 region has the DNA TGTGCCAGCACCCCCAGGGGGCTATCTGGAAACACCATATATTTT. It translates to CASTPRGLSGNTIYF.

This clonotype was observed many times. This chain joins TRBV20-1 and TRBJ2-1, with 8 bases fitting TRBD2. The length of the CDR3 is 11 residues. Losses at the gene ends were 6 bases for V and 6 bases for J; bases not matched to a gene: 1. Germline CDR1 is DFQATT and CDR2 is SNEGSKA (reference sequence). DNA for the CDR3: TGCAGTGCCGCGGGAGGCAATGAGCAGTTCTTC. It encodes CSAAGGNEQFF.

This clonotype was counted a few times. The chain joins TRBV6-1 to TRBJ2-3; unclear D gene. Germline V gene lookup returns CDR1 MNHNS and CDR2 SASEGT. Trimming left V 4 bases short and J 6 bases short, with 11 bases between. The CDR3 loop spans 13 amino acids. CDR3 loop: CASSGGGVDTQYF. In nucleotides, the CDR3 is TGTGCCAGCAGTGGAGGTGGGGTGGATACGCAGTATTTT.

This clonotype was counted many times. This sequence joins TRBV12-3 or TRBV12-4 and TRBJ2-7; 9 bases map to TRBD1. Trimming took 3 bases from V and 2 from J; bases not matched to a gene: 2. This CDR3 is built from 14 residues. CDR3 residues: CASSFGTGPYEQYF. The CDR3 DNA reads TGTGCCAGCAGTTTCGGGACAGGGCCCTACGAGCAGTACTTC.

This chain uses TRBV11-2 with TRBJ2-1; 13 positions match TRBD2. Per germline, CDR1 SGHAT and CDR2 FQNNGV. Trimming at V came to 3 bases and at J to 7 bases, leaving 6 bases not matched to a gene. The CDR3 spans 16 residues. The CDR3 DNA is TGTGCCAGCAGCTTCGGGACTAGCGGGAACCCAAATGAGCAGTTCTTC. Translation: CASSFGTSGNPNEQFF. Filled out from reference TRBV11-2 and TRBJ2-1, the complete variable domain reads EAGVAQSPRYKIIEKRQSVAFWCNPISGHATLYWYQQILGQGPKLLIQFQNNGVVDDSQLPKDRFSAERLKGVDSTLKIQPAKLEDSAVYLCASSFGTSGNPNEQFFGPGTRLTVL.

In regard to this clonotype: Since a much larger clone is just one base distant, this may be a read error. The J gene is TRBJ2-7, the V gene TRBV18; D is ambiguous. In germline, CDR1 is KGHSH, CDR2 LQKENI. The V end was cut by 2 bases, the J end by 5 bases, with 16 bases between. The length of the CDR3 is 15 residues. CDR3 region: CASSPISHGRNEQYF. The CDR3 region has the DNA TGTGCCAGCTCACCAATCTCACACGGCCGCAACGAGCAGTACTTC.

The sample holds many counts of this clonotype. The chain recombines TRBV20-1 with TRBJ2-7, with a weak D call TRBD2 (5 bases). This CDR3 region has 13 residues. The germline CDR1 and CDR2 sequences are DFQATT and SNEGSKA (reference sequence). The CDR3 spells CRAEDSDSYEQYF. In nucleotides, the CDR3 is TGCAGGGCGGAGGACTCGGATTCTTACGAGCAGTACTTC.

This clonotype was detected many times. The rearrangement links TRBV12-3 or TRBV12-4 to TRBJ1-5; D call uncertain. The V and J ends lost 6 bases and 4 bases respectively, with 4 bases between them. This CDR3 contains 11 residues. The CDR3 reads CASRLNQPQHF. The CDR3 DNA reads TGTGCCAGCAGGTTAAATCAGCCCCAGCATTTT.

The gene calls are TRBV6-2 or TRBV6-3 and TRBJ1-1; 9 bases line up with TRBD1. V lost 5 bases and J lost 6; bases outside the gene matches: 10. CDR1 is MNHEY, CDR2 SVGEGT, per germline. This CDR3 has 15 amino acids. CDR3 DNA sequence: TGTGCCAGCAGTCATCGGGACAGGGTCGGCGCTGAAGCTTTCTTT. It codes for CASSHRDRVGAEAFF.

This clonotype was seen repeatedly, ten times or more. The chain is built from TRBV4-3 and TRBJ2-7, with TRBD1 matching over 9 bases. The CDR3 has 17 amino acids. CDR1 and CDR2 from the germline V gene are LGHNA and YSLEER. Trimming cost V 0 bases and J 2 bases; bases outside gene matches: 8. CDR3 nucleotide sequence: TGCGCCAGCAGCCAAGAAGCCGGGACAGGGATGGCCTACGAGCAGTACTTC. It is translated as CASSQEAGTGMAYEQYF.

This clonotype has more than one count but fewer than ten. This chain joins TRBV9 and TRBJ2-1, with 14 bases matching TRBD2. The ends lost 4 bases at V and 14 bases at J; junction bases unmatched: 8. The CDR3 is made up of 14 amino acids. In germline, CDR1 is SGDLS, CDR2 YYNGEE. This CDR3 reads CASSYRPGLAGEFF. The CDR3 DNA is TGTGCCAGCAGCTACAGACCGGGACTAGCGGGAGAGTTCTTC.

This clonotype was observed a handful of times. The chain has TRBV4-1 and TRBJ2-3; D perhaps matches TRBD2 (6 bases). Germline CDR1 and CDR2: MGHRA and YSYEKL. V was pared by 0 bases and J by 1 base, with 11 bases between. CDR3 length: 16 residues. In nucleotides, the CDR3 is TGCGCCAGCAGCCAAGAATGGCGGGGACGCACAGATACGCAGTATTTT. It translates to CASSQEWRGRTDTQYF.

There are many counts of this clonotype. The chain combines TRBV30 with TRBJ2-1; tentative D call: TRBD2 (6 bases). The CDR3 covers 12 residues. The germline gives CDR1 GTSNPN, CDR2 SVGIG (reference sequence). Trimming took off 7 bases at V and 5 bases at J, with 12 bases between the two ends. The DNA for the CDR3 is TGTGCCTACCCGCGGGGCCACAATGAGCAGTTCTTC. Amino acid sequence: CAYPRGHNEQFF. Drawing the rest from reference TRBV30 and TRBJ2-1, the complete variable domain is SQTIHQWPATLVQPVGSPLSLECTVEGTSNPNLYWYRQAAGRGLQLLFYSVGIGQISSEVPQNLSASRPQDRQFILSSKKLLLSDSGFYLCAYPRGHNEQFFGPGTRLTVL.

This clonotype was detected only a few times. The CDR3 coding sequence is TGTGCCAGCAGCTCTTGGACAGGGAACAATGAGCAGTTCTTC. Amino acid sequence: CASSSWTGNNEQFF. This chain uses TRBV13 with TRBJ2-1, with 8 positions matching TRBD1. J was trimmed by 5 bases and V by 4 bases; bases with no gene match: 4. Germline CDR1 reads PRHDT; CDR2 reads FYEKMQ (reference sequence). This CDR3 has 14 residues.

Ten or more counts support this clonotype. The DNA of the CDR3 is TGTGCCAGCAGCCAAGATTTAAAAGGGAGCGGCACCGGGGAGCTGTTTTTT. Protein: CASSQDLKGSGTGELFF. This chain connects TRBV3-1 to TRBJ2-2, with a tentative D call TRBD2 (5 bases). The CDR3 runs 17 residues. V lost 0 bases to trimming and J lost 4 bases, with 15 bases between them. CDR1 and CDR2 from the germline V gene are LGHDT and YNNKEL (reference sequence).

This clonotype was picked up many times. The CDR3 is CASRWGGTDTQYF. The DNA of the CDR3 is TGTGCCAGCCGTTGGGGGGGCACAGATACGCAGTATTTT. This chain links TRBV28 with TRBJ2-3, with D possibly TRBD2 on 6 matching bases. Germline V lookup: CDR1 MDHEN, CDR2 SYDVKM. The CDR3 spans 13 residues. The germline V and J ends were trimmed by 8 bases and 1 base, with 10 bases remaining between them.

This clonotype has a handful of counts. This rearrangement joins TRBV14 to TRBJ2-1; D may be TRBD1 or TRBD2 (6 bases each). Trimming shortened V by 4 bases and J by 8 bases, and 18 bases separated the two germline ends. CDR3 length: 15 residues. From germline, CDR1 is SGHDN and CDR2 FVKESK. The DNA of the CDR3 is TGTGCCAGCAGCCCCCTTTTTAGGGGGGCATATGAGCAGTTCTTC. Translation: CASSPLFRGAYEQFF.

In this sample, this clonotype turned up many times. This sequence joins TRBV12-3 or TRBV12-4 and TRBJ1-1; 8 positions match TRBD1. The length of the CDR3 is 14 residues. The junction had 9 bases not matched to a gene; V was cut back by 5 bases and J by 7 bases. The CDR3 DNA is TGTGCCAGCAGTCCTATCGACAGGGGCGGTGAAGCTTTCTTT. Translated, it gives CASSPIDRGGEAFF.

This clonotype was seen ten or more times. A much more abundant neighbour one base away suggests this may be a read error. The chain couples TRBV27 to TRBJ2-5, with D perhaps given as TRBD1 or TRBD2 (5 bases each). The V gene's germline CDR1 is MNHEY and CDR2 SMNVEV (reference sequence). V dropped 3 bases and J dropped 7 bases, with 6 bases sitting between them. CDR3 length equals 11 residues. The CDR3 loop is CASSFGGTQYF. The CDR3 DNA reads TGTGCCAGCAGTTTTGGGGGGACCCAGTACTTC.

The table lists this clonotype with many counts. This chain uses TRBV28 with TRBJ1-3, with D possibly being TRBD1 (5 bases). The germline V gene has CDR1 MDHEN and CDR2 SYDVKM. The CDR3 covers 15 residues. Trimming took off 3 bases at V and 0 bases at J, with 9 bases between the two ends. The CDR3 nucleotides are TGTGCCAGCAGTTTCTTGAGGGGCTCTGGAAACACCATATATTTT. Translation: CASSFLRGSGNTIYF.

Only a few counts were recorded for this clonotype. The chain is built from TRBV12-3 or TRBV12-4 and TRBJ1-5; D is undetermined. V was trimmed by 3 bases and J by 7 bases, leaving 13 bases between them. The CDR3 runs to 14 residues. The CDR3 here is CASSLVEGRQPQHF. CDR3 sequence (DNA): TGTGCCAGCAGTTTGGTCGAAGGGAGGCAGCCCCAGCATTTT.

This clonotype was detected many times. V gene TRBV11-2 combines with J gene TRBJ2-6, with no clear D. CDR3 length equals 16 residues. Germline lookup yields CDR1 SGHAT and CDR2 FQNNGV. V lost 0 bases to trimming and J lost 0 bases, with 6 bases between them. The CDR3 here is CASSLEVPSGANVLTF. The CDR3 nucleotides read TGTGCCAGCAGCTTAGAGGTACCCTCTGGGGCCAACGTCCTGACTTTC. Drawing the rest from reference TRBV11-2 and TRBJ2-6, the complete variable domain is EAGVAQSPRYKIIEKRQSVAFWCNPISGHATLYWYQQILGQGPKLLIQFQNNGVVDDSQLPKDRFSAERLKGVDSTLKIQPAKLEDSAVYLCASSLEVPSGANVLTFGAGSRLTVL.

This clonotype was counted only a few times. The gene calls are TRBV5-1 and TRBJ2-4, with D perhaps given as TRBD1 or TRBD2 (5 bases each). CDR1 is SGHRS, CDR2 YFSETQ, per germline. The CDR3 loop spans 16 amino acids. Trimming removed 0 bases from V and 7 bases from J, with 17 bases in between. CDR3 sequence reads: CASSLELGTTGNIQYF. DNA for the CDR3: TGCGCCAGCAGCTTGGAATTAGGGACGACGGGGAACATTCAGTACTTC.

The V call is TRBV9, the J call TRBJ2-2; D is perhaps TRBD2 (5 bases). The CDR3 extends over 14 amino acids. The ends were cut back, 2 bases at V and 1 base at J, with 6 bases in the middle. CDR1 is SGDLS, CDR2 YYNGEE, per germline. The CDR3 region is CASSVEENTGELFF. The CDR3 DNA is TGTGCCAGCAGCGTGGAGGAGAACACCGGGGAGCTGTTTTTT.

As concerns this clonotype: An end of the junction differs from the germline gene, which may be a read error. The CDR3 nucleotides read TGTACCAGTAGGGCAACTAGCGGGAGACCCACCGGGGAGCTGTTTTTT. This sequence encodes CTSRATSGRPTGELFF. The V call is TRBV19, the J call TRBJ2-2; 11 bases are shared with TRBD2. The CDR3 has 16 residues. CDR1 LNHDA and CDR2 SQIVND come from the germline V gene (reference sequence).

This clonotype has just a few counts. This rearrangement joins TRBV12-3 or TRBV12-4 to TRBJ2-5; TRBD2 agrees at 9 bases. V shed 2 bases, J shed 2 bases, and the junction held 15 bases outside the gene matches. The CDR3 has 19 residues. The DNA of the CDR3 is TGTGCCAGCAGTTTATTAACCCAAGGAGCGGGAGGATATCAAGAGACCCAGTACTTC. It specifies CASSLLTQGAGGYQETQYF.